This T cell receptor (beta chain) originates from a study of cytomegalovirus exposure and HLA in healthy donors. For the study at large: HLA-typed donors were the source of about 90 million unique TCRs held in an early data release. Study-wide findings and caveats: The productive fraction for most TCR beta V segments was about 90% or about 30% in an earlier analysis.

To note about this clone: Its antigen is unknown.

V lost 0 bases to trimming and J lost 2 bases, with 8 bases between them. CDR3 length: 15 amino acids. Germline lookup yields CDR1 SGHAT and CDR2 FQNNGV. Primers included in the PCR were 60 Vbeta and 13 Jbeta primers. Assay used: immunoSEQ multiplex PCR; TCRdb lists only in-frame clones, some missing. The table lists 150,000 to 200,000 clones, about 79% of them singletons. Sequenced material: PBMCs. This clonotype was obtained from a woman aged 50 to 60 in good health and CMV-seronegative. J is TRBJ1-3 and V is TRBV11-2; D not certain. This CDR3 reads CASSLDVGPGNTIYF. For the CDR3, the DNA is TGTGCCAGCAGCTTAGATGTTGGCCCTGGAAACACCATATATTTT.